This TCR beta chain was identified during a study of monozygotic twins with inflammatory bowel disease. Study findings and constraints: Especially where disease activity was present, IBD patients had fewer clonotypes in common with others than healthy twins did. No single strong signal or clonotype associated with IBD was supported.

Germline V CDR1 and CDR2: SGHKS, YYEKEE (reference sequence). The CDR3 contains 13 residues. TCRdb re-called the 5' RACE reads and catalogs CDR3 proteins one per entry, DNA excluded. With 110,000 to 150,000 distinct CDR3 sequences in the sample, the ten largest clones hold 1% to 1.5%. Details on this clonotype: What it binds is not known.

The material sequenced was blood. The receptor was derived from a human donor with ulcerative colitis or Crohn's disease, or a healthy co-twin of an affected twin (not recorded which). The chain couples TRBV5-5 to TRBJ2-7; absent DNA, TCRdb's TRBD1 call cannot be checked. CDR3: CASSGLTGGEQYF.